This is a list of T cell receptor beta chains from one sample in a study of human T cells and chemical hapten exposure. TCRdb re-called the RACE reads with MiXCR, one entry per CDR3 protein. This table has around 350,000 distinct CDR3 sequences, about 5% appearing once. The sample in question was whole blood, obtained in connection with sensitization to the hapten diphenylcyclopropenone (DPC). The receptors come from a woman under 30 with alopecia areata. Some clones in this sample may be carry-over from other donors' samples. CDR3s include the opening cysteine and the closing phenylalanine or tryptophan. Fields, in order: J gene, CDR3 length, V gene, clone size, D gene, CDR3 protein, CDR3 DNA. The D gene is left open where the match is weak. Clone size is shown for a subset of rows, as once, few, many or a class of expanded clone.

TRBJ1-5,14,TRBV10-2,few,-,CASSDQATNQPQHF,TGCGCCAGCAGTGATCAGGCCACCAATCAGCCCCAGCATTTT
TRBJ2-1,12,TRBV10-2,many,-,CASSDWSNEQFF,TGCGCCAGCAGTGATTGGTCAAATGAGCAGTTCTTC
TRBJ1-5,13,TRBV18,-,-,CASSPTLRQPQHF,TGTGCCAGCTCACCCACTCTTCGCCAGCCCCAGCATTTT
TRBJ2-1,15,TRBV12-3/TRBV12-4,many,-,CASSSQDRAYNEQFF,TGTGCCAGCAGTTCACAGGACCGGGCCTACAATGAGCAGTTCTTC
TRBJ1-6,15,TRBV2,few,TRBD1,CASEGAQGADSPLHF,TGTGCCAGCGAGGGGGCCCAGGGGGCTGATTCACCCCTCCACTTT
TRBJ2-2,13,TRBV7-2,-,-,CARRTISSGELFF,TGTGCCAGAAGGACGATTTCCTCCGGGGAGCTGTTTTTT
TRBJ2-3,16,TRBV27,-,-,CASSLRGAVSTDTQYF,TGTGCCAGCAGTTTACGAGGGGCGGTTAGCACAGATACGCAGTATTTT
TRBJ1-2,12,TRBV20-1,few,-,CSAPRGLDGYTF,TGCAGTGCTCCTAGGGGGTTGGATGGCTACACCTTC
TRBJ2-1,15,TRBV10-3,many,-,CAISDQRSQGNEQFF,TGTGCCATCAGTGATCAGCGGTCACAGGGCAATGAGCAGTTCTTC
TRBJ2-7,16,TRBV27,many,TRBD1,CASSFVTGGMSYEQYF,TGTGCCAGCAGTTTCGTAACAGGGGGCATGTCCTACGAGCAGTACTTC
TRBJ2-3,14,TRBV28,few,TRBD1,CASSWDRGIDTQYF,TGTGCCAGCAGTTGGGACAGGGGGATTGATACGCAGTATTTT
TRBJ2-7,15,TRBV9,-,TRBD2,CASSVEGTSRYEQYF,TGTGCCAGCAGCGTAGAGGGGACTAGCAGATACGAGCAGTACTTC
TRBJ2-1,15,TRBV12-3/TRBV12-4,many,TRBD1,CASSLGQGSYNEQFF,TGTGCCAGCAGTCTGGGACAGGGGTCCTACAATGAGCAGTTCTTC
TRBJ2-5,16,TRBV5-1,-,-,CASSPDDSRRGETQYF,TGCGCCAGCAGCCCCGACGACAGCCGAAGGGGGGAGACCCAGTACTTC
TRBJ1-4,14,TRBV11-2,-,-,CASGPMGAVEKLFF,TGTGCCAGCGGCCCCATGGGGGCCGTGGAAAAACTGTTTTTT
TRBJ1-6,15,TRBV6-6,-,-,CASSPTGHHNSPLHF,TGTGCCAGCAGCCCGACGGGACACCATAATTCACCCCTCCACTTT
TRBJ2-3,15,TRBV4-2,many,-,CASSTSVGSTDTQYF,TGTGCCAGCAGCACAAGTGTAGGTTCGACAGATACGCAGTATTTT
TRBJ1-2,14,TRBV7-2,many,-,CASSPDRQLYGYTF,TGTGCCAGCAGCCCCGATCGACAGCTCTATGGCTACACCTTC
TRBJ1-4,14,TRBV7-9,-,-,CASSLQGGEEKLFF,TGTGCCAGCAGCTTACAGGGCGGAGAGGAAAAACTGTTTTTT
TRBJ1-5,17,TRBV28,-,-,CASSFGLKGPAGQPQHF,TGTGCCAGCAGTTTTGGGTTGAAAGGTCCGGCGGGGCAGCCCCAGCATTTT
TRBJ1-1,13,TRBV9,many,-,CASSVGRDTEAFF,TGTGCCAGCAGCGTAGGTAGAGATACTGAAGCTTTCTTT
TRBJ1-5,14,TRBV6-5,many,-,CASSYGQGTQPQHF,TGTGCCAGCAGTTATGGTCAGGGAACTCAGCCCCAGCATTTT
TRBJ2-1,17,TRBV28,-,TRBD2,CASSSPSIAGVYNEQFF,TGTGCCAGCAGTTCCCCCTCTATAGCGGGGGTATACAATGAGCAGTTCTTC
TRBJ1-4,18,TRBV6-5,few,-,CASSYSRTETGTNEKLFF,TGTGCCAGCAGTTACTCCCGGACAGAAACGGGAACTAATGAAAAACTGTTTTTT
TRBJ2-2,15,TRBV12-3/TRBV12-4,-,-,CAILGATGYTGELFF,TGTGCCATACTTGGGGCAACAGGGTACACCGGGGAGCTGTTTTTT
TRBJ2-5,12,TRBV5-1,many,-,CASKAPDETQYF,TGCGCCAGCAAAGCCCCGGACGAGACCCAGTACTTC
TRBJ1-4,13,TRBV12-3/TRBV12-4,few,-,CASLSPTNEKLFF,TGTGCCAGTCTATCTCCAACTAATGAAAAACTGTTTTTT
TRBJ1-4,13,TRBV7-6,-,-,CASSYSGREGLFF,TGTGCCAGCAGCTATAGTGGGCGTGAAGGGCTGTTTTTT
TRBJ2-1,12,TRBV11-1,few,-,CASSLEGREQFF,TGTGCCAGCAGCTTAGAGGGGCGCGAGCAGTTCTTC
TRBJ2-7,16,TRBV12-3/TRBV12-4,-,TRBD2,CASRIGLAGGPYEQYF,TGTGCCAGCAGGATTGGACTAGCGGGGGGGCCCTACGAGCAGTACTTC
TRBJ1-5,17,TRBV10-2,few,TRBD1,CASSAPAGTGGGQPQHF,TGCGCCAGCAGTGCGCCGGCCGGGACAGGGGGTGGTCAGCCCCAGCATTTT
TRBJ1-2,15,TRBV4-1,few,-,CASSQEERMEAGYTF,TGCGCCAGCAGCCAAGAAGAGAGGATGGAGGCTGGCTACACCTTC
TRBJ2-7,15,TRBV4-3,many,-,CASSHIRGGWSEQYF,TGCGCCAGCAGCCACATCCGTGGGGGCTGGAGCGAGCAGTACTTC
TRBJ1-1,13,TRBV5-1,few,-,CASIPYEGTEAFF,TGCGCCAGCATCCCCTACGAGGGCACTGAAGCTTTCTTT
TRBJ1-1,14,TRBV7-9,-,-,CATLPGALNTEAFF,TGTGCGACCCTACCCGGGGCATTGAACACTGAAGCTTTCTTT
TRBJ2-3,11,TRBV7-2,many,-,CASSPQGDQYF,TGTGCCAGCAGCCCCCAAGGGGATCAGTATTTT
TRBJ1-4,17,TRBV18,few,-,CASSLNSPQMANEKLFF,TGTGCCAGCTCACTTAATTCTCCACAGATGGCTAATGAAAAACTGTTTTTT
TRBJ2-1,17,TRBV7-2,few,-,CASTKGGGGASYNEQFF,TGTGCCAGCACCAAGGGGGGCGGGGGAGCCTCCTACAATGAGCAGTTCTTC
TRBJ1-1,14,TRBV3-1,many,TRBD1,CASSQEDRSTEAFF,TGTGCCAGCAGCCAAGAGGACAGGAGCACTGAAGCTTTCTTT
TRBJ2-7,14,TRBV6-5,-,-,CASRFGSQIYEQYF,TGTGCCAGCCGGTTTGGCAGCCAAATCTACGAGCAGTACTTC
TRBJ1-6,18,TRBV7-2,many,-,CASSPKGGTSSYNSPLHF,TGTGCCAGCAGCCCCAAGGGGGGGACGAGCTCCTATAATTCACCCCTCCACTTT
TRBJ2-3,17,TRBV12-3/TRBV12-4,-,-,CASTLFGGGQGADTQYF,TGTGCCAGCACCTTATTTGGGGGGGGCCAAGGAGCAGATACGCAGTATTTT
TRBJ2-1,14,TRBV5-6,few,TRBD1,CASSSWTGLNEQFF,TGTGCCAGCAGCTCCTGGACAGGCCTGAATGAGCAGTTCTTC
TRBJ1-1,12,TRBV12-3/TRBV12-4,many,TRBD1,CASSSRTGRAFF,TGTGCCAGCAGTTCTAGGACAGGGAGAGCTTTCTTT
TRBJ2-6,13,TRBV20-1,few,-,CSASTSGANVLTF,TGCAGTGCTAGCACTTCTGGGGCCAACGTCCTGACTTTC
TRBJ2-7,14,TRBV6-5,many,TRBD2,CASSPVGGGYEQYF,TGTGCCAGCAGTCCCGTGGGGGGAGGGTACGAGCAGTACTTC